Listed below are T cell receptor beta chains from one sample, sequenced in a study of blood T cell repertoires in COVID-19. Data came from immunoSEQ multiplex PCR; TCRdb stores just in-frame clones and leaves some out. The sample carries tens of thousands of clones, 79% recorded once. Sequencing input: peripheral blood. These receptors were taken from a man aged 65-85 years with acute or convalescent COVID-19. Each CDR3 is given with its conserved first and last residue. A D gene is named only where the DNA matches it firmly. Size values are once, few and many counts, or a class for expanded clones, and some rows have none.

D gene: -
J gene: TRBJ1-1
clone size: once
V gene: TRBV29-1
CDR3 DNA: TGCAGCGTTCTCGAGGGTCCAGGGAACACTGAAGCTTTCTTT
CDR3 protein: CSVLEGPGNTEAFF

D gene: -
J gene: TRBJ1-5
clone size: -
V gene: TRBV4-1
CDR3 DNA: TGCGCCAGCAGCCAAGAACAGGGAGTAAGCAATCAGCCCCAGCATTTT
CDR3 protein: CASSQEQGVSNQPQHF

D gene: -
J gene: TRBJ2-3
clone size: -
V gene: TRBV11-2
CDR3 DNA: TGTGCCAGCAGCTGGGGAGGTACGCAGTATTTT
CDR3 protein: CASSWGGTQYF

D gene: -
J gene: TRBJ2-3
clone size: -
V gene: TRBV7-9
CDR3 DNA: TGTGCCAGCAGCTTAGCGATGGGACATTCTAGCACAGATACGCAGTATTTT
CDR3 protein: CASSLAMGHSSTDTQYF

D gene: -
J gene: TRBJ2-6
clone size: -
V gene: TRBV27
CDR3 DNA: TGTGCCAGCAGTCCCATGGGGGGTCCCGGGGCCAACGTCCTGACTTTC
CDR3 protein: CASSPMGGPGANVLTF

D gene: -
J gene: TRBJ2-7
clone size: -
V gene: TRBV28
CDR3 DNA: TGTGCCAGCACCATTGGGTGGGCCCGGGGTTACGAGCAGTACTTC
CDR3 protein: CASTIGWARGYEQYF

D gene: -
J gene: TRBJ1-5
clone size: -
V gene: TRBV15
CDR3 DNA: TGTGCCACCAGCAGAGGGCAACTAGGTAGCAATCAGCCCCAGCATTTT
CDR3 protein: CATSRGQLGSNQPQHF

D gene: TRBD1
J gene: TRBJ1-1
clone size: -
V gene: TRBV7-9
CDR3 DNA: TGTGCCAGCAGCTTAGGGACAGGGGGAGACACTGAAGCTTTCTTT
CDR3 protein: CASSLGTGGDTEAFF

D gene: TRBD1
J gene: TRBJ1-3
clone size: -
V gene: TRBV5-4
CDR3 DNA: TGTGCCAGCAGCGACGGGACAGTTCCTGGAAACACCATATATTTT
CDR3 protein: CASSDGTVPGNTIYF

D gene: -
J gene: TRBJ2-7
clone size: once
V gene: TRBV11-2
CDR3 DNA: TGTGCCAGCAGCGAGGTCTTAAAGAGTCTGAGCGAGCAGTACTTC
CDR3 protein: CASSEVLKSLSEQYF

D gene: TRBD2
J gene: TRBJ2-3
clone size: -
V gene: TRBV27
CDR3 DNA: TGTGCCAGCAGTTTACTAGCGGGAACTGGTGATACGCAGTATTTT
CDR3 protein: CASSLLAGTGDTQYF

D gene: TRBD1
J gene: TRBJ2-4
clone size: -
V gene: TRBV5-1
CDR3 DNA: TGCGCCAGCACGGGACAGTCAGCCAGGGGGAACATTCAGTACTTC
CDR3 protein: CASTGQSARGNIQYF

D gene: -
J gene: TRBJ1-1
clone size: -
V gene: TRBV2
CDR3 DNA: TGTGCCAGCACTTTTGACAGGCTGGGCGAAGCTTTCTTT
CDR3 protein: CASTFDRLGEAFF

D gene: TRBD1
J gene: TRBJ1-4
clone size: -
V gene: TRBV28
CDR3 DNA: TGTGCCAGCAGTTTAGCGGGACAGACAACTAATGAAAAACTGTTTTTT
CDR3 protein: CASSLAGQTTNEKLFF

D gene: -
J gene: TRBJ2-5
clone size: -
V gene: TRBV5-1
CDR3 DNA: TGCGCCAGCAAAGAAGGGGAAATTACCCAAGAGACCCAGTACTTC
CDR3 protein: CASKEGEITQETQYF

D gene: -
J gene: TRBJ2-1
clone size: -
V gene: TRBV4-1
CDR3 DNA: TGCGCCAGCAGCCCCCGGACTATGATCGATGAGCAGTTCTTC
CDR3 protein: CASSPRTMIDEQFF

D gene: -
J gene: TRBJ1-2
clone size: -
V gene: TRBV12-3/TRBV12-4
CDR3 DNA: TGTGCCAGCAGTTTAACGGCTAACTATGGCTACACCTTC
CDR3 protein: CASSLTANYGYTF

D gene: TRBD1
J gene: TRBJ1-3
clone size: -
V gene: TRBV5-1
CDR3 DNA: TGCGCCAGCAGCCTGACTGGACAGGGGCGGTCTGGAAACACCATATATTTT
CDR3 protein: CASSLTGQGRSGNTIYF

D gene: -
J gene: TRBJ1-1
clone size: few
V gene: TRBV6-5
CDR3 DNA: TGTGCCAGCAGTTACGGCGGCACTGAAGCTTTCTTT
CDR3 protein: CASSYGGTEAFF

D gene: TRBD1
J gene: TRBJ1-2
clone size: -
V gene: TRBV2
CDR3 DNA: TGTGCCAGCAGTGAAACCGGGACAGGGTCAAATGGCTACACCTTC
CDR3 protein: CASSETGTGSNGYTF

D gene: TRBD1
J gene: TRBJ2-7
clone size: -
V gene: TRBV3-1/TRBV3-2
CDR3 DNA: TGTGCCAGCAGCCAACTGGACAGGGAGCAGTACTTC
CDR3 protein: CASSQLDREQYF

D gene: -
J gene: TRBJ1-2
clone size: -
V gene: TRBV29-1
CDR3 DNA: TGCAGCGCAGGGGAGGGCACGGGGTATGGCTACACCTTC
CDR3 protein: CSAGEGTGYGYTF

D gene: -
J gene: TRBJ2-2
clone size: -
V gene: TRBV11-1
CDR3 DNA: TGTGCCAGCAGCTGGGGCAACGGGGAGCTGTTTTTT
CDR3 protein: CASSWGNGELFF

D gene: TRBD1
J gene: TRBJ2-3
clone size: once
V gene: TRBV2
CDR3 DNA: TGTGCCAGCAGTGATGCCGGGACAGCCACAGATACGCAGTATTTT
CDR3 protein: CASSDAGTATDTQYF

D gene: TRBD1
J gene: TRBJ1-5
clone size: -
V gene: TRBV7-9
CDR3 DNA: TGTGCCAGCAGCTTGGACAGGGACTGGGGTCAGCCCCAGCATTTT
CDR3 protein: CASSLDRDWGQPQHF

D gene: TRBD2
J gene: TRBJ2-5
clone size: -
V gene: TRBV3-1/TRBV3-2
CDR3 DNA: TGTGCCAGCAGCCAAGATGCACTAGCGGGGGGTAAAGAGACCCAGTACTTC
CDR3 protein: CASSQDALAGGKETQYF

D gene: TRBD2
J gene: TRBJ2-3
clone size: -
V gene: TRBV28
CDR3 DNA: TGTGCCAGCAGTTTATGGGGGACTAGCTCTGGAGATACGCAGTATTTT
CDR3 protein: CASSLWGTSSGDTQYF

D gene: TRBD1
J gene: TRBJ1-2
clone size: -
V gene: TRBV5-1
CDR3 DNA: TGCGCCAGCAGCTTGGATGGGACAGTCTATGGCTACACCTTC
CDR3 protein: CASSLDGTVYGYTF